This T cell receptor beta chain was captured by sequencing in a study of blood T cell repertoires in COVID-19. Study-wide context: Italy, Spain and the United States were the sources of the convalescent and acute COVID-19 samples.

V was cut by 3 bases and J by 6 bases, with 19 bases left in between. This CDR3 region has 15 residues. Looked up from germline, CDR1 is SGDLS and CDR2 is YYNGEE. Measured with immunoSEQ multiplex PCR; TCRdb has only the in-frame clones, and not every one. In the table there are some 100,000 clones, 85% to 90% of which are singletons. The V call is TRBV9, the J call TRBJ2-7; perhaps TRBD1 as D (6 bases). The sample was peripheral blood. The receptor was isolated from a woman of 80 years or more with active COVID-19. CDR3 in amino acids: CASSGPGVRGVEQYF. CDR3 in DNA: TGTGCCAGCAGCGGACCAGGGGTGCGAGGGGTCGAGCAGTACTTC.